The sequence of this T cell receptor beta chain was determined in a study of T cells in localized non-small cell lung cancer. The study's findings and limits: The study found T cell clonality highest in uninvolved adjacent lung, above tumor.

Here immunoSEQ multiplex PCR was the method, and the copy in TCRdb shows in-frame clones only, minus some. The top ten hold less than 5% of the sample, which has some 19,000 clones, around nine tenths seen once. In the case of this clone: Its antigen is not known.

Material: peripheral blood, obtained before any cancer treatment. This sequence originates from a male donor at least 60 years old with stage I squamous cell lung carcinoma.

CDR3 nucleotides: TGTGCCAGCAGTTTATCGGCAGGGATCTACGAGCAGTACTTC. Translation gives CASSLSAGIYEQYF. V is TRBV27 and J is TRBJ2-7, with D maybe TRBD1 (5 bases). Trimming took off 0 bases at V and 3 bases at J, with 9 bases between the two ends. Germline loops: CDR1 MNHEY, CDR2 SMNVEV (reference sequence). The CDR3 spans 14 residues.